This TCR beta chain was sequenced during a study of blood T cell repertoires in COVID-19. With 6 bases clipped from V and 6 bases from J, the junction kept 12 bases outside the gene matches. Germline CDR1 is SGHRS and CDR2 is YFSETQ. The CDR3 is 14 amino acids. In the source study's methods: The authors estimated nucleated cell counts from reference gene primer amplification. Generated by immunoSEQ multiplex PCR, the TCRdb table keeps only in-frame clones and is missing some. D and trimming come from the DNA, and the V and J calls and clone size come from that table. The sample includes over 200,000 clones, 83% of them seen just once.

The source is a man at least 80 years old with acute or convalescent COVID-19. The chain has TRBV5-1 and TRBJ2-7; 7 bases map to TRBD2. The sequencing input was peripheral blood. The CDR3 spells CASNRQGGLGEQYF. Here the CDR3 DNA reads TGCGCCAGCAACCGTCAGGGAGGGCTCGGCGAGCAGTACTTC.